Listed here are 8 T cell receptor beta chains from one sample, sequenced in a study of cytomegalovirus exposure and HLA in healthy donors. The PCR was carried out with 60 Vbeta primers and 13 Jbeta primers. Generated by immunoSEQ multiplex PCR, the TCRdb table keeps only in-frame clones and is missing some. Of 65,000 to 70,000 clones listed, around 78% are singletons. What was sequenced was PBMCs. All receptors derive from a man aged 45-60 years in good health and CMV-seronegative.

The chain recombines TRBV10-2 with TRBJ1-1; 7 bases map to TRBD1. J gave up 7 bases and V 4 bases, and 6 bases lay outside the gene matches. Per the germline V gene, CDR1 is WSHSY and CDR2 is SAAADI. This CDR3 is built from 13 residues. The CDR3 DNA follows: TGCGCCAGCAGTGCAAACAGGGGCCGTGAAGCTTTCTTT. This codes for CASSANRGREAFF.

The chain uses TRBV5-1 and TRBJ2-7, with D perhaps TRBD1 (7 bases). Trimming took 4 bases from V and 1 from J, leaving 18 bases between them. The CDR3 consists of 16 residues. Germline V gene data show CDR1 as SGHRS and CDR2 as YFSETQ. The CDR3 nucleotides are TGCGCCAGCAGCATGGGGGGATGGACAGGATCCTACGAGCAGTACTTC. It is translated as CASSMGGWTGSYEQYF.

The CDR3 sequence: CASSLSYRVPYGYTF. The CDR3 nucleotides are TGTGCCAGCAGCTTATCCTACCGGGTCCCGTATGGCTACACCTTC. The rearrangement links TRBV7-2 to TRBJ1-2; D is unresolved. Deletions cut 2 bases from V and 5 bases from J, with 15 bases between. CDR1 SGHTA and CDR2 FQGNSA come from the germline V gene. This CDR3 is 15 amino acids long.

This clone was observed a few times. This chain links TRBV2 with TRBJ2-2, with 10 bases aligning to TRBD2. The CDR3 sequence is 14 residues long. Losses at the gene ends were 4 bases for V and 6 bases for J; bases not matched to a gene: 2. Germline V gene lookup returns CDR1 SNHLY and CDR2 FYNNEI. Here the CDR3 reads CASSVLAGAGELFF. DNA of the CDR3: TGTGCCAGCAGTGTTCTAGCGGGAGCCGGGGAGCTGTTTTTT.

The J gene is TRBJ1-2, the V gene TRBV6-5; 7 bases line up with TRBD1. Germline CDR1 MNHEY, CDR2 SVGAGI. The junction had 7 bases not matched to a gene; V was cut back by 6 bases and J by 6 bases. There are 13 residues in the CDR3. This chain's CDR3 is CASSLNRGNGYTF. As DNA, the CDR3 is TGTGCCAGCAGCCTTAACAGGGGAAATGGCTACACCTTC.

This clone was detected only once. The chain employs TRBV5-1 and TRBJ1-6; 8 bases are shared with TRBD1. The germline gives CDR1 SGHRS, CDR2 YFSETQ. The CDR3 loop spans 16 amino acids. The J segment lost 7 bases and the V segment lost 2 bases, leaving 8 bases of the junction unmatched. DNA for the CDR3: TGCGCCAGCAGCTTTAAGGTTGGACAGGGAAATTCACCCCTCCACTTT. Its translation is CASSFKVGQGNSPLHF.

The chain joins TRBV2 to TRBJ2-7, with D perhaps matching TRBD1 (6 bases). Germline CDR1 SNHLY, CDR2 FYNNEI. CDR3 length: 14 amino acids. The V gene lost 6 bases and the J gene lost 6 bases, with 18 bases spanning the gap. CDR3 nucleotides: TGTGCCAGCAGGGTCGGGACACAAGTTCGCGAGCAGTACTTC. This gives the protein CASRVGTQVREQYF.

The chain has TRBV7-3 and TRBJ2-1; D ambiguous. The V gene's germline CDR1 is SGHTA and CDR2 FQGTGA. The V end lost 3 bases, the J end lost 3 bases, and 6 bases lay between the germline ends. The CDR3 has 13 residues. The CDR3 DNA reads as TGTGCCAGCAGCTTTACTGGCTACAATGAGCAGTTCTTC. It codes for CASSFTGYNEQFF.